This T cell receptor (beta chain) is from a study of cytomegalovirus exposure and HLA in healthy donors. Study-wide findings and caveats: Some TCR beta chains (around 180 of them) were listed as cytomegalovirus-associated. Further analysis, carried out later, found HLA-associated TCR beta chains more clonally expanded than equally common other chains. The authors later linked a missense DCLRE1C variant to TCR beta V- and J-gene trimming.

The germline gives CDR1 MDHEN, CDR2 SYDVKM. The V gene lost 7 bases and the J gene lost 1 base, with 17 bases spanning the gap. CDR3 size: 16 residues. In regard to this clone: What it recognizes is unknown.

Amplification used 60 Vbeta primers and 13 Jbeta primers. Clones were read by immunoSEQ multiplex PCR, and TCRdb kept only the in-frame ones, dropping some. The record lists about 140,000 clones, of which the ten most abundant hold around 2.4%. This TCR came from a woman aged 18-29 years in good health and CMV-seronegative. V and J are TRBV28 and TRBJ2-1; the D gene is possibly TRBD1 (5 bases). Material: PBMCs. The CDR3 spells CASITSAAGSYNEQFF. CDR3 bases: TGTGCCAGCATCACCTCCGCGGCAGGGTCCTACAATGAGCAGTTCTTC.